This TCR beta chain was captured in a study of T-cell reconstitution after alpha-beta-depleted transplantation in children. This CDR3 has 14 residues. Germline V gene lookup returns CDR1 LGHNA and CDR2 YSLEER. The ends were cut back, 1 base at V and 8 bases at J, with 14 bases in the middle. This clonotype was recorded at least ten times. A library of TCRbeta sequences, prepared with unique molecular identifiers, was generated. TCRdb analysed the PCR reads with MiXCR anew, one entry per CDR3 protein. Here the sample spans some 72,000 distinct CDR3 sequences, 7.3% being singletons. The chain is built from TRBV4-3 and TRBJ1-2; D is possibly TRBD1 (6 bases). The source material was PBMCs from the stem cell graft donor, sampled from the stem cell graft. This clonotype was sampled from a human donor who donated a stem cell graft to a child with acute lymphoblastic leukemia. The CDR3 loop is CASSQGTEVGGYTF. CDR3 DNA: TGCGCCAGCAGCCAAGGGACAGAAGTTGGCGGCTACACCTTC.